The 30 T cell receptor beta chains below come from one sample, sequenced in a study of vaccination and CD4 T cells after COVID-19 (dated by TCRdb to 2021 to 2024). The antigens these receptors bind are not known. The library was generated by PCR. The sequencer was an Illumina iSeq 100. DNA from cultured CD4+ T cells underwent TCR sequencing with the Oncomine TCR Beta short-read assay at the Johns Hopkins FTIC core. TCRdb's own reprocessing of the public reads used fastp at Q25 and MiXCR and kept productive beta chains. Records with the same CDR3 protein are collapsed into one entry carrying the most frequent genes and DNA. The sample contains almost 15,000 distinct CDR3 sequences, about 70% of them found a single time. Around 15% of the sample belongs to the ten largest clones. What the treatment or condition label conveys for this sample: roughly 10-day PBMC culture with coronavirus spike peptide pools or control peptides (ViraFEST assay).

Sequenced material: CD4+ T cells from blood, cultured in vitro. These TCRs come from a human donor who had recovered from COVID-19.

The V call is TRBV19, the J call TRBJ2-1; either TRBD1 or TRBD2 may supply D (5 bases each). The V gene lost 8 bases and the J gene lost 9 bases, with 11 bases spanning the gap. CDR1 and CDR2 from the germline V gene are LNHDA and SQIVND (reference sequence). The CDR3 consists of 11 residues. Here the CDR3 reads CASGRGGEQFF. CDR3 bases: TGTGCCAGTGGCCGTGGGGGTGAGCAGTTCTTC.

V gene TRBV30 combines with J gene TRBJ2-3; TRBD2 aligns across 13 bases. Trimming at V came to 1 base and at J to 10 bases, leaving 5 bases not matched to a gene. The germline CDR1 and CDR2 sequences are GTSNPN and SVGIG (reference sequence). The CDR3 loop spans 14 amino acids. In nucleotides, the CDR3 is TGTGCCTGGAGTGGACTAGCGGGAGGACCATCGCAGTATTTT. Translated, it gives CAWSGLAGGPSQYF. Supplemented by reference TRBV30 and TRBJ2-3, the full variable domain reads SQTIHQWPATLVQPVGSPLSLECTVEGTSNPNLYWYRQAAGRGLQLLFYSVGIGQISSEVPQNLSASRPQDRQFILSSKKLLLSDSGFYLCAWSGLAGGPSQYFGPGTRLTVL.

This clonotype occurred a few times. The CDR3 sequence: CATSERTSGRSTDTQYF. As DNA, the CDR3 is TGTGCCACCAGTGAACGGACTAGCGGGAGGAGCACAGATACGCAGTATTTT. This chain connects TRBV24-1 to TRBJ2-3; 14 positions match TRBD2. Germline V lookup: CDR1 KGHDR, CDR2 SFDVKD. The trim removed 4 bases at V and 0 bases at J, leaving 2 bases unmatched. This CDR3 contains 17 residues.

This rearrangement joins TRBV6-2 or TRBV6-3 to TRBJ2-4, with D perhaps assigned TRBD1 or TRBD2 (5 bases each). CDR3 size: 14 residues. V was cut by 5 bases and J by 3 bases, with 11 bases left in between. Germline V gene lookup returns CDR1 MNHEY and CDR2 SVGEGT. The CDR3 is CASSVGTVKNIQYF. The CDR3 nucleotides read TGTGCCAGCAGTGTTGGGACGGTCAAAAACATTCAGTACTTC.

In DNA form, the CDR3 reads TGTGCCAGCAGCTCCTCCCTAGAACACACCGGGGAGCTGTTTTTT. As protein: CASSSSLEHTGELFF. The chain carries TRBV28 and TRBJ2-2; D call uncertain. The germline V gene encodes CDR1 MDHEN and CDR2 SYDVKM. CDR3 size: 15 residues. V was trimmed by 6 bases and J by 3 bases, leaving 14 bases between them. The full variable domain, in which reference TRBV28 and TRBJ2-2 provide the parts outside the CDR3, is DVKVTQSSRYLVKRTGEKVFLECVQDMDHENMFWYRQDPGLGLRLIYFSYDVKMKEKGDIPEGYSVSREKKERFSLILESASTNQTSMYLCASSSSLEHTGELFFGEGSRLTVL.

The chain is built from TRBV7-8 and TRBJ2-3; 8 bases align to TRBD1. Germline V gene sequence: CDR1 SGHVS, CDR2 FQNEAQ. The CDR3 extends over 14 amino acids. Trimming cost V 5 bases and J 6 bases; bases outside gene matches: 7. The CDR3 DNA reads as TGTGCCAGCAGCCCTGGGACAGGACATGATACGCAGTATTTT. It codes for CASSPGTGHDTQYF. Complete variable domain (other parts from reference TRBV7-8 and TRBJ2-3): GAGVSQSPRYKVAKRGQDVALRCDPISGHVSLFWYQQALGQGPEFLTYFQNEAQLDKSGLPSDRFFAERPEGSVSTLKIQRTQQEDSAVYLCASSPGTGHDTQYFGPGTRLTVL.

The rearrangement joins TRBV7-2 to TRBJ2-3, with 8 bases identical to TRBD2. This CDR3 spans 16 amino acids. V was pared by 2 bases and J by 3 bases, with 7 bases of the junction left unmatched. Looked up from germline, CDR1 is SGHTA and CDR2 is FQGNSA. The CDR3 reads CASSLKESGRTDTQYF. The CDR3 DNA reads TGTGCCAGCAGCTTAAAAGAAAGCGGGAGAACAGATACGCAGTATTTT. The variable domain in full, completed from reference TRBV7-2 and TRBJ2-3, reads GAGVSQSPSNKVTEKGKDVELRCDPISGHTALYWYRQSLGQGLEFLIYFQGNSAPDKSGLPSDRFSAERTGGSVSTLTIQRTQQEDSAVYLCASSLKESGRTDTQYFGPGTRLTVL.

This rearrangement joins TRBV20-1 to TRBJ1-6, with TRBD1 as a possible D gene (6 bases). The CDR3 is made up of 13 amino acids. The germline V gene has CDR1 DFQATT and CDR2 SNEGSKA (reference sequence). The germline V and J ends were trimmed by 6 bases and 7 bases, with 13 bases remaining between them. The CDR3 DNA follows: TGCAGTGCCCCGACAGGACCCAATTCACCCCTCCACTTT. Translating gives CSAPTGPNSPLHF.

This clonotype was seen once. The chain carries TRBV2 and TRBJ1-5; D is possibly TRBD1 (5 bases). This CDR3 has 14 amino acids. Trimming cost V 6 bases and J 6 bases, with 15 bases left between them. In germline, CDR1 is SNHLY, CDR2 FYNNEI. In DNA form, the CDR3 reads TGTGCCAGCAGCGTACAGGCTGAGGGTCAGCCCCAGCATTTT. Translated: CASSVQAEGQPQHF.

The rearrangement links TRBV12-3 or TRBV12-4 to TRBJ2-1; D perhaps matches TRBD2 (6 bases). Trimming removed 5 bases from V and 4 bases from J, with 12 bases in between. The CDR3 length is 14 residues. CDR3 amino acids: CASSRPGLYNEQFF. The DNA of the CDR3 is TGTGCCAGCAGTCGGCCGGGACTTTACAATGAGCAGTTCTTC.

The count of this clonotype is one. The rearrangement joins TRBV11-2 to TRBJ2-3; D ambiguous. This CDR3 comprises 15 residues. V was shortened by 7 bases and J by 1 base, with 15 bases between the two germline ends. Looked up from germline, CDR1 is SGHAT and CDR2 is FQNNGV. The CDR3 here is CASTDSRRRTDTQYF. CDR3 DNA sequence: TGTGCCAGCACCGATTCGCGGAGACGCACAGATACGCAGTATTTT.

The chain couples TRBV7-2 to TRBJ2-7; D perhaps matches TRBD1 (6 bases). Germline V gene lookup returns CDR1 SGHTA and CDR2 FQGNSA. Trimming pared 2 bases from V and 2 bases from J, leaving 13 bases between. The CDR3 spans 15 residues. The CDR3 region is CASSLQQGVTYEQYF. CDR3 DNA sequence: TGTGCCAGCAGCTTACAACAGGGCGTCACCTACGAGCAGTACTTC.

This chain uses TRBV6-2 or TRBV6-3 with TRBJ2-1; the match to TRBD2 covers 7 bases. The CDR3 is made up of 15 amino acids. Germline trimming cut 0 bases from V and 8 bases from J; bases unmatched to any gene: 7. Germline values: CDR1 MNHEY, CDR2 SVGEGT. Here the CDR3 DNA reads TGTGCCAGCAGTTACTCCGGACTAGTACCCTATGAGCAGTTCTTC. This gives the protein CASSYSGLVPYEQFF.

The chain employs TRBV6-5 and TRBJ1-1; TRBD1 is a possible D gene (6 bases). The V gene lost 0 bases and the J gene lost 1 base, with 9 bases spanning the gap. Germline CDR1 MNHEY, CDR2 SVGAGI. The CDR3 extends over 15 amino acids. CDR3 region: CASSYSRTANTEAFF. In DNA form, the CDR3 reads TGTGCCAGCAGTTACTCGAGGACAGCGAACACTGAAGCTTTCTTT.

V usage is TRBV6-1 and J usage is TRBJ2-6; possible D gene TRBD2, 6 bases. The CDR3 totals 17 residues. Germline CDR1 MNHNS, CDR2 SASEGT. Trimming removed 5 bases from V and 0 bases from J, with 14 bases in between. The DNA of the CDR3 is TGTGCCAGCAGTCCGAAGTCCGGGAGCTCTGGGGCCAACGTCCTGACTTTC. Protein sequence: CASSPKSGSSGANVLTF.

This sequence joins TRBV7-2 and TRBJ2-7, with 12 bases identical to TRBD2. Germline trimming cut 5 bases from V and 5 bases from J; bases unmatched to any gene: 7. Germline-derived CDR1 and CDR2 are SGHTA and FQGNSA. This CDR3 region has 15 residues. The CDR3 nucleotides are TGTGCCAGCAGCCCGTACCTAGCGGGGGGGGACGAGCAGTACTTC. Its protein is CASSPYLAGGDEQYF.

The V gene is TRBV7-6, the J gene TRBJ1-2, with 10 bases that match TRBD1. Germline V gene sequence: CDR1 SGHVS, CDR2 FNYEAQ. The trim removed 4 bases at V and 5 bases at J, leaving 7 bases unmatched. The length of the CDR3 is 15 residues. The CDR3 coding sequence is TGTGCCAGCAGCTCCAGACAGGGGGCAAGGTATGGCTACACCTTC. Its translation: CASSSRQGARYGYTF. Looking up the rest from reference TRBV7-6 and TRBJ1-2 gives the full variable domain: GAGVSQSPRYKVTKRGQDVALRCDPISGHVSLYWYRQALGQGPEFLTYFNYEAQQDKSGLPNDRFSAERPEGSISTLTIQRTEQRDSAMYRCASSSRQGARYGYTFGSGTRLTVV.

The chain links TRBV15 to TRBJ1-5; a possible D gene is TRBD1 (5 bases). This CDR3 comprises 14 residues. V lost 5 bases and J 5 bases, leaving 13 bases between the germline ends. From germline, CDR1 is LNHNV and CDR2 YYDKDF (reference sequence). In nucleotides, the CDR3 is TGTGCCACCAGCGAATCGGGGGGAGATCAGCCCCAGCATTTT. Translation: CATSESGGDQPQHF.

V usage is TRBV20-1 and J usage is TRBJ1-4; the D gene is possibly TRBD1 (6 bases). CDR3 size: 17 residues. Germline V lookup: CDR1 DFQATT, CDR2 SNEGSKA (reference sequence). In DNA form, the CDR3 reads TGCAGCCTGGGGGCCAGGGTCAAAGGGGCCCACGATGAAAAACTGTTTTTT. This codes for CSLGARVKGAHDEKLFF.

CDR3 in amino acids: CASSLLQGNYGYTF. Written as DNA, the CDR3 is TGTGCCAGCAGCTTACTACAGGGGAACTATGGCTACACCTTC. J is TRBJ1-2 and V is TRBV7-2; TRBD1 agrees at 7 bases. After removal of 2 bases from V and 2 bases from J, the junction contained 2 bases not matched to a gene. Germline V gives CDR1 SGHTA, CDR2 FQGNSA. The CDR3 extends over 14 amino acids. Complete variable domain (other parts from reference TRBV7-2 and TRBJ1-2): GAGVSQSPSNKVTEKGKDVELRCDPISGHTALYWYRQSLGQGLEFLIYFQGNSAPDKSGLPSDRFSAERTGGSVSTLTIQRTQQEDSAVYLCASSLLQGNYGYTFGSGTRLTVV.

The J gene is TRBJ1-5, the V gene TRBV7-2; D might be TRBD1 (5 bases). Germline assignment: CDR1 SGHTA and CDR2 FQGNSA. Trimming stripped 2 bases from V and 5 bases from J, with 10 bases between. The CDR3 spans 14 residues. The CDR3 region has the DNA TGTGCCAGCAGCTTATTGGCAGGGTATCAGCCCCAGCATTTT. Its translation: CASSLLAGYQPQHF. The variable domain in full, with the rest retrieved from reference TRBV7-2 and TRBJ1-5, is GAGVSQSPSNKVTEKGKDVELRCDPISGHTALYWYRQSLGQGLEFLIYFQGNSAPDKSGLPSDRFSAERTGGSVSTLTIQRTQQEDSAVYLCASSLLAGYQPQHFGDGTRLSIL.

This chain uses TRBV28 with TRBJ1-2; unclear D gene. The CDR3 length is 14 residues. The germline CDR1 and CDR2 sequences are MDHEN and SYDVKM. Between the trimmed V and J ends, which lost 1 base and 0 bases, there was a span of 6 bases. The CDR3: CASSLSPANYGYTF. Written as DNA, the CDR3 is TGTGCCAGCAGTTTATCACCAGCTAACTATGGCTACACCTTC.

V usage is TRBV20-1 and J usage is TRBJ1-1; 7 bases are shared with TRBD1. Germline V CDR1 and CDR2: DFQATT, SNEGSKA (reference sequence). With 4 bases clipped from V and 5 bases from J, the junction kept 10 bases outside the gene matches. The CDR3 sequence is 14 residues long. The CDR3 DNA is TGCAGTGCTACATCCCCCACAGGGGATACTGAAGCTTTCTTT. Its protein product is CSATSPTGDTEAFF.

This clonotype was seen a handful of times. The chain recombines TRBV27 with TRBJ1-5, with D perhaps matching TRBD1 (5 bases). This CDR3 is built from 19 residues. V was shortened by 2 bases and J by 4 bases, with 24 bases between the two germline ends. Germline CDR1 and CDR2: MNHEY and SMNVEV (reference sequence). Here the CDR3 DNA reads TGTGCCAGCAGTTTAAAGTTTGGGGGACCCGGGTTGGGGAATCAGCCCCAGCATTTT. Residues: CASSLKFGGPGLGNQPQHF.

Only a few counts were recorded for this clonotype. This chain links TRBV28 with TRBJ1-2, with D tentatively TRBD1 (5 bases). Germline CDR1 MDHEN, CDR2 SYDVKM. V shed 8 bases and J shed 1 base, with 8 bases lying between them. The CDR3 covers 12 residues. This chain's CDR3 is CASSQGNYGYTF. The CDR3, as DNA: TGTGCCAGCTCTCAGGGTAACTATGGCTACACCTTC.

The gene calls are TRBV7-2 and TRBJ2-1, with 10 bases identical to TRBD2. Germline CDR1 and CDR2: SGHTA and FQGNSA. The CDR3 is 16 residues long. J gave up 8 bases and V 1 base, and 8 bases lay outside the gene matches. The CDR3 here is CASSLGALAGVDEQFF. The CDR3 bases are TGTGCCAGCAGCTTAGGGGCGCTAGCGGGAGTCGATGAGCAGTTCTTC.

This rearrangement joins TRBV10-3 to TRBJ1-1; D is ambiguous. The CDR3 sequence is 13 residues long. V gave up 5 bases and J gave up 4 bases, with 11 bases separating them. Germline V CDR1 and CDR2: ENHRY, SYGVKD. CDR3 region: CAISSGEGTEAFF. The CDR3 nucleotides read TGTGCCATCAGTTCCGGGGAGGGCACTGAAGCTTTCTTT.

The genes are TRBV24-1 and TRBJ1-2; 9 bases fit TRBD1. Germline V gene sequence: CDR1 KGHDR, CDR2 SFDVKD. This CDR3 spans 14 amino acids. Germline trimming cut 4 bases from V and 5 bases from J; bases unmatched to any gene: 4. The CDR3 loop reads CATSDTGTGYGYTF. CDR3 nucleotide sequence: TGTGCCACCAGTGACACCGGGACAGGGTATGGCTACACCTTC.

Only one count was recorded for this clonotype. The chain employs TRBV7-3 and TRBJ2-1, with TRBD2 identical over 11 bases. The J segment lost 4 bases and the V segment lost 4 bases, leaving 9 bases of the junction unmatched. CDR3 length: 17 residues. Per the germline V gene, CDR1 is SGHTA and CDR2 is FQGTGA. CDR3 in amino acids: CASSSPKTSGIYNEQFF. For the CDR3, the DNA is TGTGCCAGCAGCTCCCCCAAGACTAGCGGGATTTACAATGAGCAGTTCTTC.

Within the sample, this clonotype is large (0.1 to 1%). In nucleotides, the CDR3 is TGTGCCAGCAGCCGGGACTACACAAGCACAGATACGCAGTATTTT. It encodes CASSRDYTSTDTQYF. The chain employs TRBV7-2 and TRBJ2-3; TRBD2 aligns across 7 bases. CDR3 length equals 15 residues. Germline-derived CDR1 and CDR2 are SGHTA and FQGNSA. V lost 5 bases, J lost 0 bases, and 5 bases stayed unmatched. The complete variable domain, with remaining parts taken from reference TRBV7-2 and TRBJ2-3, reads GAGVSQSPSNKVTEKGKDVELRCDPISGHTALYWYRQSLGQGLEFLIYFQGNSAPDKSGLPSDRFSAERTGGSVSTLTIQRTQQEDSAVYLCASSRDYTSTDTQYFGPGTRLTVL.